The subject of this entry is one T cell receptor (beta chain). V shed 6 bases and J 3 bases; nucleotides not matched to a gene: 8. Germline V CDR1 and CDR2: SNHLY, FYNNEI. The CDR3 is made up of 16 amino acids. These data belong to a study of cytomegalovirus exposure and HLA in healthy donors. Use of 60 Vbeta and 13 Jbeta primers characterized the PCR. Measured with immunoSEQ multiplex PCR; TCRdb has only the in-frame clones, and not every one. The repertoire holds about 55,000 clones, about four fifths seen once, with roughly 1.5% in the top ten. V usage is TRBV2 and J usage is TRBJ2-2, with 9 nucleotides matching TRBD1. What was sequenced was PBMCs. The origin of this receptor is a female donor in good health and CMV-seronegative. CDR3 region: CASRSSGTGHTGELFF. CDR3 bases: TGTGCCAGCAGATCTTCCGGGACAGGGCACACCGGGGAGCTGTTTTTT.